The text below deals with one TCR beta chain. Its antigen is unidentified. The data were taken from a study of T cell responses to AZD1222 COVID-19 vaccine. Study-wide findings and caveats: Researchers took repertoire samples only after the peak T cell response had come. Just a handful of AZD1222 recipients tested seropositive at baseline. Donors in the cohort were predominantly white British and more often female, and clonal diversity was possibly underestimated.

Assay: immunoSEQ multiplex PCR; the TCRdb copy retains only in-frame clones and omits some. The table records tens of thousands of clones, more than 70% of them present only once. Germline trimming cut 4 bases from V and 6 bases from J; bases unmatched to any gene: 9. The germline CDR1 and CDR2 sequences are MGHRA and YSYEKL. The length of the CDR3 is 18 residues. The sequencing here drew on peripheral blood, taken 28 days after the second AZD1222 dose. The source of this sequence is an adult who received the AZD1222 COVID-19 vaccine. The rearrangement joins TRBV4-1 to TRBJ2-1, with 16 bases aligning to TRBD2. The CDR3: CASSPGLAGGPGGNEQFF. CDR3 bases: TGCGCCAGCAGCCCGGGACTAGCGGGAGGGCCGGGGGGCAATGAGCAGTTCTTC.